This T cell receptor beta chain was found in a study of cytotoxic CD8 clonotypes in ibrutinib-treated CLL. The method was immunoSEQ multiplex PCR; TCRdb's version includes in-frame clones alone and lacks a portion of them. The sample holds about 310,000 clones, around four fifths seen once. CDR1 and CDR2 from the germline V gene are SGHTA and FQGNSA. The V gene lost 3 bases and the J gene lost 3 bases, with 18 bases spanning the gap. The length of the CDR3 is 17 residues. Study-level points and caveats: Sustained-remission and progressing patients had unequal sampling times.

This clone was seen a handful of times. The antigen remains undetermined. Sequenced material: PBMCs, taken before ibrutinib treatment. The source of this sequence is a human donor with chronic lymphocytic leukemia. The chain has TRBV7-2 and TRBJ1-3; D not certain. CDR3 in DNA: TGTGCCAGCAGCTTCTCCCCAACGGGATTGGATGGAAACACCATATATTTT. Encoded protein: CASSFSPTGLDGNTIYF.